This T cell receptor beta chain came from a study of blood T cell repertoires in COVID-19. Study summary: The study drew acute and convalescent COVID-19 samples from the United States, Italy and Spain.

The V gene's germline CDR1 is MDHEN and CDR2 SYDVKM. This CDR3 region has 15 residues. V was cut by 4 bases and J by 6 bases, with 16 bases left in between. The data were produced by immunoSEQ multiplex PCR, yet TCRdb's version contains in-frame clones alone and is incomplete. This table has roughly 230,000 clones, 85% appearing once. Participants' reported clinical history set cohort assignment. A COVID-19 case was met by exposed participants within 2 weeks before study entry. This chain joins TRBV28 and TRBJ1-5; D may be TRBD1 (6 bases). The clonotype originates from a woman in her forties or fifties who had been exposed to COVID-19. Sequences were obtained from PBMCs or T cells enriched from blood (not recorded which). The CDR3 loop is CASSSRGGLGQPQHF. CDR3 nucleotide sequence: TGTGCCAGCAGTTCGAGGGGGGGGCTCGGTCAGCCCCAGCATTTT.